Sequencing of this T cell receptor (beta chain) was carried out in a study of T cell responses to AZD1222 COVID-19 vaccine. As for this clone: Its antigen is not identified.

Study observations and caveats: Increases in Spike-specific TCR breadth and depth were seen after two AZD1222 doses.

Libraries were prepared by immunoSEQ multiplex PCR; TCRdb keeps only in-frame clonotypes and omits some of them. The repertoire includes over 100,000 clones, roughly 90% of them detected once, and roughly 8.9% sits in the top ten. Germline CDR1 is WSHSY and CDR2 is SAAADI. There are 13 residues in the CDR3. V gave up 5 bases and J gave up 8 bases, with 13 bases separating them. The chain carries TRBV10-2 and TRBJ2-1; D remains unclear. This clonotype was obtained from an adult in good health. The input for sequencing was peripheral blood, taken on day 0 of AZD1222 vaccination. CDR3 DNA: TGCGCCAGCAGTCCGACCCTTCCCGATGAGCAGTTCTTC. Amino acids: CASSPTLPDEQFF.